In its sample, the clone carrying this T cell receptor (beta chain) was seen once. As yet, its antigen is unknown. The CDR3 sequence is 16 residues long. Germline lookup yields CDR1 MNHEY and CDR2 SMNVEV (reference sequence). Trimming stripped 5 bases from V and 2 bases from J, with 16 bases between. This sample was taken from a study of Ad26.COV2.S vaccination and SARS-CoV-2 variants. Whole-study context: Donor got 5x10^10 or 1x10^11 viral particles of Ad26.COV2.S.

Profiled with immunoSEQ multiplex PCR; TCRdb holds only in-frame clones, not every one. This repertoire shows fewer than 600,000 clones, around 89% found once; its top ten account for 1.5% to 2%. Treatment here: over 15 received Ad26.COV2.S at low or high dose, single or two shots; roughly five received placebo; per-sample allocation not given. Sampling was performed 63 days after the first vaccine or placebo injection. Whole-study findings and limits: Analyses of TCR breadth and depth may have underestimated total T cell responses. Comparability of non-spike TCR breadth was observed across vaccine and placebo recipients.

This receptor was identified in a person aged 18-60 years who received the Ad26.COV2.S COVID-19 vaccine or a placebo. The starting material was peripheral blood, obtained in a trial of Ad26.COV2.S vaccine versus placebo. The gene calls are TRBV27 and TRBJ1-5; possibly TRBD1 for D (5 bases). CDR3 in amino acids: CASSRLRGKGNQPQHF. In DNA, the CDR3 is TGTGCCAGCAGTCGATTGCGGGGGAAGGGCAATCAGCCCCAGCATTTT.